Below, 29 T cell receptor beta chains from the same sample are listed, as sequenced in a study of regulatory T cells in long-lasting Graves disease. For TCR beta, libraries came from iRepertoire HTBI primers and Arm-PCR of CDR3 regions. Using its own MiXCR run on the multiplex PCR reads, TCRdb lists one record per CDR3 protein. The repertoire holds about 220,000 distinct CDR3 sequences, with about 19% as singletons. Sample time point: newly diagnosed GD, antithyroid drugs for less than 3 months. RNA from PBMCs was the source of the TCR library. Separately, the same data were catalogued under a study of T cells in Graves' hyperthyroidism and ophthalmopathy.

Sequenced material: peripheral blood mononuclear cells (PBMCs), taken at new diagnosis, from a patient treated with antithyroid drugs. The origin of the receptors is a woman aged 25 to 39 with Graves disease.

This clonotype came up many times. J is TRBJ1-3 and V is TRBV9; the D gene is possibly TRBD1 (5 bases). Between the trimmed V and J ends, which lost 6 bases and 4 bases, there was a span of 17 bases. This CDR3 contains 15 residues. Germline CDR1 is SGDLS and CDR2 is YYNGEE. CDR3 amino acids: CASNRGQRSGNTIYF. For the CDR3, the DNA is TGTGCCAGCAACCGGGGCCAGCGCTCGGGAAACACCATATATTTT.

This chain connects TRBV13 to TRBJ2-7; 11 positions match TRBD2. J gave up 2 bases and V 2 bases, and 8 bases lay outside the gene matches. In germline, CDR1 is PRHDT, CDR2 FYEKMQ (reference sequence). CDR3 length: 17 amino acids. The DNA for the CDR3 is TGTGCCAGCAGCTTAATGTCTAGCGGGAGGAAAGCCTACGAGCAGTACTTC. It encodes CASSLMSSGRKAYEQYF.

This chain links TRBV9 with TRBJ2-7; 7 bases fit TRBD1. In germline, CDR1 is SGDLS, CDR2 YYNGEE. The CDR3 is 13 amino acids. With V trimmed by 5 bases and J by 5 bases, 7 bases remained unmatched. CDR3 loop: CASSDGTDDEQYF. CDR3 DNA: TGTGCCAGCAGTGACGGGACAGATGACGAGCAGTACTTC.

This CDR3 is CASSESDKDSSTDTQYF. The CDR3, as DNA: TGTGCCAGCAGTGAATCCGACAAGGATTCTAGCACAGATACGCAGTATTTT. The V gene is TRBV25-1, the J gene TRBJ2-3; D call uncertain. Per the germline V gene, CDR1 is MGHDK and CDR2 is SYGVNS. With 1 base removed from V and 0 bases from J, the gap between germline ends came to 14 bases. The CDR3 loop spans 17 amino acids. Supplemented by reference TRBV25-1 and TRBJ2-3, the full variable domain reads EADIYQTPRYLVIGTGKKITLECSQTMGHDKMYWYQQDPGMELHLIHYSYGVNSTEKGDLSSESTVSRIRTEHFPLTLESARPSHTSQYLCASSESDKDSSTDTQYFGPGTRLTVL.

Regarding this clonotype: Since a much larger clone is just one base distant, this may be a read error. This rearrangement joins TRBV20-1 to TRBJ1-2; D call uncertain. There are 16 residues in the CDR3. Germline-derived CDR1 and CDR2 are DFQATT and SNEGSKA (reference sequence). The CDR3 DNA follows: TGCAGTGCTAGGTTCCGGGAAACAAATTCTAACTCTGGCTACACCTTC. As protein: CSARFRETNSNSGYTF.

In this sample, this clonotype turned up many times. This chain joins TRBV6-1 and TRBJ1-1; the D gene is possibly TRBD1 (6 bases). Trimming shortened V by 5 bases and J by 6 bases, and 13 bases separated the two germline ends. The CDR3 runs to 13 residues. Germline CDR1 is MNHNS and CDR2 is SASEGT. The CDR3 here is CASSPIQGPEAFF. The CDR3, as DNA: TGTGCCAGCAGTCCAATACAGGGCCCTGAAGCTTTCTTT.

Remarks on this clonotype: This may arise from a read error, as a much more abundant clone is one base away. The chain employs TRBV2 and TRBJ1-2; the D is unclear. The CDR3 totals 13 residues. Germline V lookup: CDR1 SNHLY, CDR2 FYNNEI. The CDR3 region has the DNA TGTGCCGGCAGCGCCGCCCAGGAGTATGACTACACCTTC. It yields the protein CAGSAAQEYDYTF.

At least ten counts were recorded for this clonotype. V is TRBV29-1 and J is TRBJ2-5; the D gene is possibly TRBD1 (6 bases). From germline, CDR1 is SQVTM and CDR2 ANQGSEA. Trimming stripped 8 bases from V and 4 bases from J, with 11 bases between. The CDR3 spans 11 residues. This CDR3 is CSTRRGETQYF. DNA of the CDR3: TGCAGCACCCGCAGGGGAGAGACCCAGTACTTC.

This clonotype was detected only a few times. The chain links TRBV12-3 or TRBV12-4 to TRBJ2-1; a weak D match, TRBD1 (5 bases). Trimming left V 5 bases short and J 0 bases short, with 11 bases between. This CDR3 is built from 15 residues. CDR3 coding DNA: TGTGCCAGCAGTCCCAGGGTAAGCTCCTACAATGAGCAGTTCTTC. Translated: CASSPRVSSYNEQFF.

The sample holds many counts of this clonotype. The chain combines TRBV19 with TRBJ2-2; 11 bases match TRBD2. V was pared by 9 bases and J by 1 base, with 7 bases of the junction left unmatched. In germline, CDR1 is LNHDA, CDR2 SQIVND (reference sequence). CDR3 size: 16 residues. This chain's CDR3 is CASRQGLAGNTGELFF. The CDR3 nucleotides are TGTGCCAGCCGACAAGGACTAGCGGGGAACACCGGGGAGCTGTTTTTT.

This clonotype came up many times. V and J are TRBV12-3 or TRBV12-4 and TRBJ1-5; no clear D gene. Trimming took off 6 bases at V and 2 bases at J, with 17 bases between the two ends. The CDR3 consists of 16 residues. CDR3 amino acids: CASRVSSLYGNQPQHF. For the CDR3, the DNA is TGTGCCAGCAGAGTCTCTTCCCTCTATGGCAATCAGCCCCAGCATTTT.

At least ten counts were recorded for this clonotype. The chain joins TRBV9 to TRBJ2-1; TRBD2 agrees at 11 bases. V shed 1 base, J shed 4 bases, and the junction held 7 bases outside the gene matches. CDR3 size: 17 residues. Germline CDR1 SGDLS, CDR2 YYNGEE. The CDR3 DNA follows: TGTGCCAGCAGCGTACGCGCCGGGACTAGCGGTTACAATGAGCAGTTCTTC. Its translation is CASSVRAGTSGYNEQFF.

This clonotype was recorded many times. V gene TRBV29-1 combines with J gene TRBJ2-7; D perhaps matches TRBD2 (5 bases). The V gene lost 1 base and the J gene lost 5 bases, with 12 bases spanning the gap. The CDR3 is made up of 13 amino acids. Germline CDR1 SQVTM, CDR2 ANQGSEA. CDR3 in amino acids: CSVEAASFDEQYF. The CDR3 DNA follows: TGCAGCGTTGAAGCAGCTAGCTTCGACGAGCAGTACTTC.

This clonotype turned up a few times. This may arise from a read error, as a much more abundant clone is one base away. The chain uses TRBV2 and TRBJ2-7, with 8 nucleotides matching TRBD1. CDR1 is SNHLY, CDR2 FYNNEI, per germline. There are 15 residues in the CDR3. CDR3 region: CVSSFPQGAIGEQYF. The CDR3 bases are TGTGTCAGCAGTTTTCCCCAGGGGGCCATTGGCGAGCAGTACTTC.

The gene calls are TRBV12-3 or TRBV12-4 and TRBJ1-2; 7 bases agree with TRBD1. J gave up 1 base and V 4 bases, and 12 bases lay outside the gene matches. This CDR3 has 17 amino acids. The CDR3: CASSSWDRLNYNYGYTF. Written as DNA, the CDR3 is TGTGCCAGCAGTTCCTGGGACAGACTAAATTATAACTATGGCTACACCTTC.

In its sample, this clonotype was seen many times. V and J are TRBV2 and TRBJ2-5; 12 bases align to TRBD2. V shed 8 bases, J shed 2 bases, and the junction held 3 bases outside the gene matches. The CDR3 loop spans 14 amino acids. CDR1 is SNHLY, CDR2 FYNNEI, per germline. The CDR3 protein is CASLLAGGQETQYF. As DNA, the CDR3 is TGTGCCAGCCTTCTAGCGGGAGGGCAAGAGACCCAGTACTTC.

This clonotype was detected only a few times. The chain joins TRBV11-3 to TRBJ1-2; 11 bases map to TRBD1. This CDR3 is built from 15 residues. Trimming removed 4 bases from V and 1 base from J; junction bases left unmatched: 2. Looked up from germline, CDR1 is SGHNT and CDR2 is YENEEA. The CDR3 DNA follows: TGTGCCAGCAGCTGGGGACAGGGGGATAACTATGGCTACACCTTC. This translates into CASSWGQGDNYGYTF.

Comments on this clonotype: A much bigger clone sits one base away, suggesting this may be a read error. The rearrangement links TRBV7-2 to TRBJ2-1, with TRBD1 as a possible D gene (6 bases). From germline, CDR1 is SGHTA and CDR2 FQGNSA. Trimming shortened V by 2 bases and J by 7 bases, and 21 bases separated the two germline ends. This CDR3 is 17 amino acids long. CDR3 sequence: CASSLRGGGNQRNEQFF. The CDR3 DNA reads TGTGCCAGCAGCTTAAGAGGGGGTGGTAATCAACGAAATGAGCAGTTCTTC. The whole variable domain, remainder taken from reference TRBV7-2 and TRBJ2-1, is GAGVSQSPSNKVTEKGKDVELRCDPISGHTALYWYRQSLGQGLEFLIYFQGNSAPDKSGLPSDRFSAERTGGSVSTLTIQRTQQEDSAVYLCASSLRGGGNQRNEQFFGPGTRLTVL.

J is TRBJ2-2 and V is TRBV24-1; D unresolved. V was cut by 3 bases and J by 8 bases, with 21 bases left in between. This CDR3 has 17 amino acids. The V gene's germline CDR1 is KGHDR and CDR2 SFDVKD. The CDR3 here is CATSDTTNNFLRGELFF. The CDR3, as DNA: TGTGCCACCAGTGATACTACTAATAACTTCCTGAGGGGGGAGCTGTTTTTT.

This clonotype occurred many times. J is TRBJ2-3 and V is TRBV12-3 or TRBV12-4; TRBD2 matches at 11 bases. This CDR3 comprises 16 residues. After removal of 5 bases from V and 10 bases from J, the junction contained 14 bases not matched to a gene. The CDR3 DNA reads as TGTGCCAGCAGTCCAAATAGCGGGGGGGGCACATATTCGCAGTATTTT. It yields the protein CASSPNSGGGTYSQYF.

This clonotype was detected only a few times. This chain joins TRBV20-1 and TRBJ2-5; 8 bases are shared with TRBD1. V dropped 5 bases and J dropped 0; count of bases not matched to a gene: 5. Germline CDR1 reads DFQATT; CDR2 reads SNEGSKA (reference sequence). The CDR3 has 14 amino acids. CDR3 coding DNA: TGCAGTGCTCTCCAGGGGGCGGACCAAGAGACCCAGTACTTC. Protein: CSALQGADQETQYF.

This clonotype was seen ten or more times. V and J are TRBV29-1 and TRBJ2-5, with no clear D. Germline V gene lookup returns CDR1 SQVTM and CDR2 ANQGSEA. Trimming removed 2 bases at V and 4 bases at J, with 11 bases between. The length of the CDR3 is 13 residues. CDR3 sequence: CSVETQVLETQYF. DNA for the CDR3: TGCAGCGTTGAAACCCAGGTACTAGAGACCCAGTACTTC.

The sample holds many counts of this clonotype. The chain links TRBV28 to TRBJ2-7, with 7 nucleotides matching TRBD1. V lost 3 bases to trimming and J lost 1 base; unmatched junction nucleotides: 0. The CDR3 extends over 13 amino acids. CDR1 and CDR2 from the germline V gene are MDHEN and SYDVKM. The CDR3 DNA is TGTGCCAGCAGTTTCAGGGGGTCCTACGAGCAGTACTTC. Encoded protein: CASSFRGSYEQYF.

This clonotype was seen many times. This chain uses TRBV28 with TRBJ1-1; possibly TRBD1 for D (5 bases). Trimming pared 6 bases from V and 4 bases from J, leaving 12 bases between. This CDR3 is 13 amino acids long. The germline V gene encodes CDR1 MDHEN and CDR2 SYDVKM. Here the CDR3 reads CASSRSGGTEAFF. The CDR3, as DNA: TGTGCCAGCAGCCGGTCCGGGGGCACTGAAGCTTTCTTT.

This clonotype was found many times. The chain combines TRBV5-1 with TRBJ1-2; possible D gene TRBD1, 5 bases. Trimming stripped 4 bases from V and 6 bases from J, with 16 bases between. The germline V gene has CDR1 SGHRS and CDR2 YFSETQ. This CDR3 spans 14 amino acids. The CDR3 DNA reads as TGCGCCAGCAGCGCAAGTGGGGCCCTCGATGGCTACACCTTC. Translation gives CASSASGALDGYTF.

This clonotype was counted ten times or more. This chain joins TRBV28 and TRBJ1-2; D is unclear. V was trimmed by 2 bases and J by 4 bases, leaving 8 bases between them. CDR1 and CDR2 from the germline V gene are MDHEN and SYDVKM. This CDR3 comprises 13 residues. CDR3 nucleotides: TGTGCCAGCAGTTTAAGGGCAAGCTATGGCTACACCTTC. It translates to CASSLRASYGYTF.

V gene TRBV10-3 combines with J gene TRBJ1-6; possible D gene TRBD1, 5 bases. The CDR3 is 17 residues long. Per the germline V gene, CDR1 is ENHRY and CDR2 is SYGVKD. V dropped 1 base and J dropped 9 bases, with 19 bases sitting between them. The DNA of the CDR3 is TGTGCCATCAGTGAGTACTCGGGACGGATCGCGATTTCACCCCTCCACTTT. Protein: CAISEYSGRIAISPLHF.

The table lists this clonotype with many counts. The chain recombines TRBV12-3 or TRBV12-4 with TRBJ2-2, with D possibly TRBD1 on 6 matching bases. The length of the CDR3 is 12 residues. V lost 6 bases and J 7 bases, leaving 9 bases between the germline ends. Here the CDR3 reads CASSRGGGELFF. The CDR3 region has the DNA TGTGCCAGCAGCAGGGGTGGCGGGGAGCTGTTTTTT.

This clonotype was counted at least ten times. The V call is TRBV12-3 or TRBV12-4, the J call TRBJ1-1; 7 bases match TRBD1. The length of the CDR3 is 14 residues. J gave up 4 bases and V 6 bases, and 8 bases lay outside the gene matches. CDR3 in amino acids: CASSSLTGATEAFF. The DNA for the CDR3 is TGTGCCAGCAGCTCCCTAACAGGGGCCACTGAAGCTTTCTTT.